One sample yielded the 6 T cell receptor beta chains listed below, sequenced in a study of T-cell memory formation after mild COVID-19. TCRdb reprocessed the 5' RACE reads with MiXCR, giving one entry per CDR3 protein. The repertoire holds just over 300,000 distinct CDR3 sequences, with approximately 19% as singletons. Material for sequencing was PBMCs or a T cell subset sorted from them (not recorded which). Every receptor here comes from a man younger than 30 who had mild COVID-19 (a few samples of this study predate the infection). Cell type and time point are not known.

This chain connects TRBV25-1 to TRBJ1-1; unclear D gene. CDR1 and CDR2 from the germline V gene are MGHDK and SYGVNS. There are 11 residues in the CDR3. Trimming left V 7 bases short and J 7 bases short, with 10 bases between. The CDR3 DNA follows: TGTGCCAGCAATGTGGGCGGTGAAGCTTTCTTT. Amino acid sequence: CASNVGGEAFF.

V usage is TRBV7-7 and J usage is TRBJ2-1, with D uncertain. Trimming took off 3 bases at V and 3 bases at J, with 6 bases between the two ends. The CDR3 is made up of 13 amino acids. The germline gives CDR1 SSHAT, CDR2 FNYEAQ (reference sequence). This CDR3 is CASSLDDYNEQFF. The CDR3 DNA reads TGTGCCAGCAGCTTGGACGACTACAATGAGCAGTTCTTC.

This clonotype was counted ten times or more. The V and J genes are TRBV20-1 and TRBJ2-3; D call uncertain. Per germline, CDR1 DFQATT and CDR2 SNEGSKA (reference sequence). V was shortened by 3 bases and J by 2 bases, with 9 bases between the two germline ends. The CDR3 contains 13 residues. The CDR3 loop reads CSASAVLTDTQYF. The CDR3 bases are TGCAGTGCTAGCGCCGTCCTCACAGATACGCAGTATTTT.

This clonotype was counted a few times. The V gene is TRBV7-8, the J gene TRBJ2-5, with TRBD2 identical over 15 bases. CDR1 and CDR2 (germline): SGHVS, FQNEAQ. The CDR3 has 16 residues. Trimming cost V 4 bases and J 1 base; bases outside gene matches: 1. CDR3 loop: CASSWTSGGAQETQYF. The CDR3 bases are TGTGCCAGCAGCTGGACTAGCGGGGGGGCCCAAGAGACCCAGTACTTC.

The V gene is TRBV5-1, the J gene TRBJ2-1; 8 positions match TRBD2. This CDR3 spans 15 amino acids. Germline lookup yields CDR1 SGHRS and CDR2 YFSETQ. Trimming removed 0 bases from V and 7 bases from J; junction bases left unmatched: 6. CDR3 sequence reads: CASSLAGGVSNEQFF. In DNA form, the CDR3 reads TGCGCCAGCAGCTTGGCGGGGGGGGTGTCAAATGAGCAGTTCTTC.

In this sample, this clonotype turned up a few times. This rearrangement joins TRBV29-1 to TRBJ2-5, with 7 bases matching TRBD1. The CDR3 runs 13 residues. From germline, CDR1 is SQVTM and CDR2 ANQGSEA. The junction had 3 bases not matched to a gene; V was cut back by 3 bases and J by 2 bases. In DNA form, the CDR3 reads TGCAGCGTTGACGGACAGGCGCAAGAGACCCAGTACTTC. Translated, it gives CSVDGQAQETQYF.